These 30 T cell receptor beta chains share one sample of origin, sequenced in a study of blood T cell repertoires in COVID-19. Clones were sequenced by immunoSEQ multiplex PCR, and TCRdb holds only the in-frame ones, with some missing. In the table there are more than 55,000 clones, roughly 85% of which are singletons. The sample was peripheral blood. The source of these receptors is an elderly woman with acute or convalescent COVID-19.

The chain has TRBV2 and TRBJ1-2; perhaps TRBD1 as D (5 bases). Trimming left V 2 bases short and J 5 bases short, with 21 bases between. Germline V lookup: CDR1 SNHLY, CDR2 FYNNEI. CDR3 size: 17 residues. The CDR3 reads CASSEQGQAAFGYGYTF. The CDR3 DNA sequence: TGTGCCAGCAGTGAACAAGGACAAGCCGCCTTCGGGTATGGCTACACCTTC.

In its sample, this clone was seen once. The chain is built from TRBV4-2 and TRBJ1-1; no definite D call. Trimming removed 0 bases from V and 12 bases from J, with 14 bases in between. The V gene's germline CDR1 is LGHNA and CDR2 YNFKEQ. The CDR3 consists of 13 residues. In DNA form, the CDR3 reads TGTGCCAGCAGCCAAGATCGGTTTATCTCAACTTTCTTT. This sequence encodes CASSQDRFISTFF.

The chain uses TRBV27 and TRBJ2-3; tentatively, D is TRBD1 (6 bases). V was trimmed by 5 bases and J by 3 bases, leaving 18 bases between them. CDR1 and CDR2 from the germline V gene are MNHEY and SMNVEV (reference sequence). This CDR3 contains 16 residues. This CDR3 reads CASSQMGAIRTDTQYF. The CDR3 region has the DNA TGTGCCAGCAGTCAAATGGGGGCGATTAGGACAGATACGCAGTATTTT.

This clone was counted a few times. This chain joins TRBV19 and TRBJ1-1; 7 nucleotides match TRBD1. This CDR3 contains 15 residues. With 8 bases clipped from V and 0 bases from J, the junction kept 9 bases outside the gene matches. Germline CDR1 reads LNHDA; CDR2 reads SQIVND (reference sequence). The CDR3 DNA reads as TGTGCCAGTCGGGACAGTTTTTTCATGAACACTGAAGCTTTCTTT. It is translated as CASRDSFFMNTEAFF.

The chain is built from TRBV7-2 and TRBJ2-7, with D perhaps matching TRBD1 (6 bases). This CDR3 contains 15 residues. Germline V lookup: CDR1 SGHTA, CDR2 FQGNSA. Trimming left V 5 bases short and J 5 bases short, with 19 bases between. The CDR3: CASSLMAGELNEQYF. The CDR3 region has the DNA TGTGCCAGCAGCCTTATGGCAGGGGAATTGAACGAGCAGTACTTC. The variable domain in full, with the rest retrieved from reference TRBV7-2 and TRBJ2-7, is GAGVSQSPSNKVTEKGKDVELRCDPISGHTALYWYRQSLGQGLEFLIYFQGNSAPDKSGLPSDRFSAERTGGSVSTLTIQRTQQEDSAVYLCASSLMAGELNEQYFGPGTRLTVT.

V usage is TRBV27 and J usage is TRBJ1-2, with unresolved D. CDR3 length: 14 amino acids. V was pared by 0 bases and J by 0 bases, with 5 bases between. Germline V gene sequence: CDR1 MNHEY, CDR2 SMNVEV (reference sequence). CDR3 coding DNA: TGTGCCAGCAGTTTATCGAACACTAACTATGGCTACACCTTC. Protein product: CASSLSNTNYGYTF.

V gene TRBV11-2 combines with J gene TRBJ2-1; the D is unclear. CDR1 and CDR2 from the germline V gene are SGHAT and FQNNGV. This CDR3 has 14 residues. V lost 3 bases and J lost 5, with 11 bases in between. CDR3 in amino acids: CASSFTDWNNEQFF. Here the CDR3 DNA reads TGTGCCAGCAGCTTCACCGACTGGAACAATGAGCAGTTCTTC. Combining the CDR3 with reference TRBV11-2 and TRBJ2-1 gives the whole variable domain EAGVAQSPRYKIIEKRQSVAFWCNPISGHATLYWYQQILGQGPKLLIQFQNNGVVDDSQLPKDRFSAERLKGVDSTLKIQPAKLEDSAVYLCASSFTDWNNEQFFGPGTRLTVL.

V is TRBV28 and J is TRBJ2-7, with TRBD2 identical over 9 bases. Trimming removed 1 base from V and 7 bases from J; junction bases left unmatched: 11. The germline V gene has CDR1 MDHEN and CDR2 SYDVKM. The CDR3 covers 16 residues. The CDR3 sequence: CASSLFLPSGDWEQYF. CDR3 coding DNA: TGTGCCAGCAGTTTATTCCTCCCTAGCGGGGACTGGGAGCAGTACTTC.

This rearrangement joins TRBV5-1 to TRBJ1-1; D possibly corresponds to TRBD1 (5 bases). The CDR3 totals 15 residues. With 5 bases removed from V and 1 base from J, the gap between germline ends came to 15 bases. Germline loops: CDR1 SGHRS, CDR2 YFSETQ. The CDR3 is CASSTGWGENTEAFF. The CDR3 DNA sequence: TGCGCCAGCAGTACCGGATGGGGGGAGAACACTGAAGCTTTCTTT.

The CDR3 region has the DNA TGTGCCAGTAGTCAAGGTACAGGGGTTGAAAAACTGTTTTTT. It is translated as CASSQGTGVEKLFF. V is TRBV19 and J is TRBJ1-4; 7 bases are a match to TRBD1. Germline V lookup: CDR1 LNHDA, CDR2 SQIVND (reference sequence). With V trimmed by 5 bases and J by 7 bases, 7 bases remained unmatched. The CDR3 totals 14 residues. The variable domain in full, completed from reference TRBV19 and TRBJ1-4, reads DGGITQSPKYLFRKEGQNVTLSCEQNLNHDAMYWYRQDPGQGLRLIYYSQIVNDFQKGDIAEGYSVSREKKESFPLTVTSAQKNPTAFYLCASSQGTGVEKLFFGSGTQLSVL.

V usage is TRBV11-2 and J usage is TRBJ1-1, with D hard to call. V was trimmed by 3 bases and J by 10 bases, leaving 12 bases between them. The germline gives CDR1 SGHAT, CDR2 FQNNGV. The CDR3 is made up of 12 amino acids. The CDR3 here is CASSFEGGSAFF. The CDR3 DNA reads TGTGCCAGCAGCTTTGAGGGAGGATCAGCTTTCTTT. The variable domain in full, with the rest retrieved from reference TRBV11-2 and TRBJ1-1, is EAGVAQSPRYKIIEKRQSVAFWCNPISGHATLYWYQQILGQGPKLLIQFQNNGVVDDSQLPKDRFSAERLKGVDSTLKIQPAKLEDSAVYLCASSFEGGSAFFGQGTRLTVV.

V gene TRBV6-2 or TRBV6-3 combines with J gene TRBJ1-1, with D uncertain. The V gene's germline CDR1 is MNHEY and CDR2 SVGEGT. This CDR3 is 15 amino acids long. With 4 bases removed from V and 1 base from J, the gap between germline ends came to 13 bases. Here the CDR3 reads CASSFPVRRNTEAFF. CDR3 sequence (DNA): TGTGCCAGCAGTTTCCCAGTAAGGAGGAACACTGAAGCTTTCTTT.

The chain links TRBV12-3 or TRBV12-4 to TRBJ2-1; no clear D. V lost 10 bases and J lost 10, with 17 bases in between. The CDR3 sequence is 12 residues long. CDR3 amino acids: CATQPRTREQFF. CDR3 DNA: TGTGCCACCCAGCCCCGAACGAGGGAGCAGTTCTTC.

The V and J genes are TRBV27 and TRBJ2-1; 10 nucleotides align to TRBD1. Losses at the gene ends were 3 bases for V and 8 bases for J; bases not matched to a gene: 7. From germline, CDR1 is MNHEY and CDR2 SMNVEV (reference sequence). The CDR3 contains 15 residues. CDR3 in DNA: TGTGCCAGCAGTTTGACTTGGGACAGGGGCGATGAGCAGTTCTTC. Encoded protein: CASSLTWDRGDEQFF.

The sample holds a few counts of this clone. The chain employs TRBV19 and TRBJ2-5; a possible D gene is TRBD1 (5 bases). This CDR3 comprises 14 residues. The germline V and J ends were trimmed by 4 bases and 2 bases, with 11 bases remaining between them. The germline V gene encodes CDR1 LNHDA and CDR2 SQIVND (reference sequence). Written as DNA, the CDR3 is TGTGCCAGTAGTACAAGACAGCCTCAAGAGACCCAGTACTTC. It specifies CASSTRQPQETQYF.

This chain connects TRBV11-2 to TRBJ2-2; 8 bases match TRBD1. The CDR3 is 16 amino acids. Germline CDR1 SGHAT, CDR2 FQNNGV. J gave up 4 bases and V 7 bases, and 11 bases lay outside the gene matches. Here the CDR3 DNA reads TGTGCCAGCATAAAATCTATTGGACAGGGCACCGGGGAGCTGTTTTTT. Its protein is CASIKSIGQGTGELFF.

The chain uses TRBV7-8 and TRBJ1-2, with D uncertain. This CDR3 is built from 14 residues. CDR1 SGHVS and CDR2 FQNEAQ come from the germline V gene. V lost 1 base to trimming and J lost 3 bases, with 9 bases between them. The CDR3 sequence is CASSLGRVDYGYTF. CDR3 DNA: TGTGCCAGCAGCTTAGGACGGGTGGACTATGGCTACACCTTC.

Only one count was recorded for this clone. The V and J genes are TRBV29-1 and TRBJ2-3, with D possibly being TRBD2 (6 bases). The CDR3 loop spans 15 amino acids. CDR1 and CDR2 (germline): SQVTM, ANQGSEA. V dropped 5 bases and J dropped 0 bases, with 15 bases sitting between them. CDR3 sequence (DNA): TGCAGCGTTCGCCGGGACTTCGATAGCACAGATACGCAGTATTTT. Its translation: CSVRRDFDSTDTQYF.

This chain links TRBV2 with TRBJ2-1, with 8 bases lining up with TRBD2. Germline V gene lookup returns CDR1 SNHLY and CDR2 FYNNEI. With V trimmed by 3 bases and J by 4 bases, 20 bases remained unmatched. This CDR3 has 20 residues. The DNA for the CDR3 is TGTGCCAGCAGTGACCCCGACACGCAGGGTGGGAGCGGGGGTTACAATGAGCAGTTCTTC. Amino acid sequence: CASSDPDTQGGSGGYNEQFF. Using reference TRBV2 and TRBJ2-1 for the parts outside the CDR3, the full variable domain is EPEVTQTPSHQVTQMGQEVILRCVPISNHLYFYWYRQILGQKVEFLVSFYNNEISEKSEIFDDQFSVERPDGSNFTLKIRSTKLEDSAMYFCASSDPDTQGGSGGYNEQFFGPGTRLTVL.

This clone was detected only once. The gene calls are TRBV5-1 and TRBJ2-5, with 12 bases lining up with TRBD2. This CDR3 is built from 16 residues. After removal of 4 bases from V and 3 bases from J, the junction contained 7 bases not matched to a gene. The germline gives CDR1 SGHRS, CDR2 YFSETQ. The CDR3 DNA is TGCGCCAGCAGCACGACTAGCGGGGGTGTCGAAGAGACCCAGTACTTC. This sequence encodes CASSTTSGGVEETQYF.

This sequence joins TRBV28 and TRBJ2-7; D uncertain. V shed 6 bases and J shed 7 bases, with 13 bases lying between them. CDR3 length: 12 residues. Germline loops: CDR1 MDHEN, CDR2 SYDVKM. The CDR3 here is CASRTLEREQYF. The CDR3 nucleotides are TGTGCCAGCAGGACTCTAGAAAGGGAGCAGTACTTC.

This chain connects TRBV10-3 to TRBJ1-3, with D possibly TRBD1 on 6 matching bases. V was cut by 1 base and J by 4 bases, with 14 bases left in between. This CDR3 spans 16 amino acids. The germline V gene has CDR1 ENHRY and CDR2 SYGVKD. The CDR3 DNA reads as TGTGCCATCAGTGAGTTTTCGGGGGGCAACGGAAACACCATATATTTT. It encodes CAISEFSGGNGNTIYF.

This clone has just one count. The V call is TRBV7-2, the J call TRBJ1-2, with 9 bases matching TRBD1. Germline V CDR1 and CDR2: SGHTA, FQGNSA. This CDR3 spans 15 amino acids. With 6 bases clipped from V and 3 bases from J, the junction kept 8 bases outside the gene matches. The CDR3 region is CASRSQGAQYYGYTF. The CDR3 nucleotides are TGTGCCAGCAGGTCACAGGGGGCCCAGTACTATGGCTACACCTTC.

The rearrangement links TRBV28 to TRBJ2-5, with D maybe TRBD1 (5 bases). V dropped 5 bases and J dropped 3 bases, with 19 bases sitting between them. CDR1 MDHEN and CDR2 SYDVKM come from the germline V gene. The CDR3 runs 16 residues. The CDR3 DNA sequence: TGTGCCAGCAGTCCTCCCGAAGGGCAGGGAAAAGAGACCCAGTACTTC. Residues: CASSPPEGQGKETQYF.

V usage is TRBV6-4 and J usage is TRBJ2-7; possible D gene TRBD2, 5 bases. The CDR3 sequence is 13 residues long. V was trimmed by 8 bases and J by 2 bases, leaving 13 bases between them. Germline CDR1 reads MRHNA; CDR2 reads SNTAGT. The CDR3 here is CASRAGSPYEQYF. CDR3 nucleotide sequence: TGTGCCAGCCGGGCGGGTTCTCCCTACGAGCAGTACTTC.

The chain employs TRBV15 and TRBJ2-3, with 10 positions matching TRBD2. V was clipped by 3 bases and J by 2 bases; unmatched bases: 5. CDR1 and CDR2 from the germline V gene are LNHNV and YYDKDF (reference sequence). This CDR3 contains 16 residues. CDR3 sequence: CATSRWTSGTTDTQYF. The CDR3 coding sequence is TGTGCCACCAGCAGGTGGACTAGCGGAACCACAGATACGCAGTATTTT. The whole variable domain, remainder taken from reference TRBV15 and TRBJ2-3, is DAMVIQNPRYQVTQFGKPVTLSCSQTLNHNVMYWYQQKSSQAPKLLFHYYDKDFNNEADTPDNFQSRRPNTSFCFLDIRSPGLGDTAMYLCATSRWTSGTTDTQYFGPGTRLTVL.

V gene TRBV6-5 combines with J gene TRBJ1-2; maybe TRBD1 (6 bases). This CDR3 has 12 amino acids. V lost 6 bases and J lost 8, with 13 bases in between. CDR1 and CDR2 from the germline V gene are MNHEY and SVGAGI. In DNA form, the CDR3 reads TGTGCCAGCAGCCGGACAGCTGGCGGCTACACCTTC. Its translation: CASSRTAGGYTF.

This chain uses TRBV7-3 with TRBJ2-1; 9 bases fit TRBD1. CDR3 length: 14 residues. V lost 5 bases, J lost 8 bases, and 7 bases stayed unmatched. CDR1 and CDR2 (germline): SGHTA, FQGTGA. The CDR3 spells CASSVTGGGHEQFF. As DNA, the CDR3 is TGTGCCAGCAGCGTCACAGGGGGCGGACATGAGCAGTTCTTC. The full variable domain, completed using reference TRBV7-3 and TRBJ2-1, is GAGVSQTPSNKVTEKGKYVELRCDPISGHTALYWYRQSLGQGPEFLIYFQGTGAADDSGLPNDRFFAVRPEGSVSTLKIQRTERGDSAVYLCASSVTGGGHEQFFGPGTRLTVL.

This clone was observed once. The chain combines TRBV7-2 with TRBJ1-4; 7 nucleotides line up with TRBD1. J was trimmed by 7 bases and V by 0 bases; bases with no gene match: 2. CDR1 and CDR2 from the germline V gene are SGHTA and FQGNSA. CDR3 length: 14 residues. For the CDR3, the DNA is TGTGCCAGCAGCTTAGCAGGGGGCATTGAAAAACTGTTTTTT. Its protein is CASSLAGGIEKLFF.

The rearrangement uses TRBV6-1 and TRBJ1-1, with D possibly being TRBD1 (6 bases). Germline V gene lookup returns CDR1 MNHNS and CDR2 SASEGT. Trimming pared 0 bases from V and 6 bases from J, leaving 14 bases between. The CDR3 is made up of 15 amino acids. The CDR3 reads CASSEAPGAWAEAFF. The CDR3 DNA reads as TGTGCCAGCAGTGAAGCGCCAGGGGCTTGGGCTGAAGCTTTCTTT.